Only a few counts were recorded for the clone carrying this T cell receptor (beta chain). In the same sample, other DNA sequences code for this CDR3. This CDR3 comprises 13 residues. V shed 9 bases, J shed 0 bases, and the junction held 1 base outside the gene matches. Germline V CDR1 and CDR2: MNHEY, SMNVEV (reference sequence). This sample stems from a study of blood T cell repertoires in COVID-19. Study details: Acute and convalescent COVID-19 samples came from the United States, Italy and Spain. PBMCs, B-cell-depleted T cells, or T cells provided the cDNA or gDNA that made up the material.

The data were produced by immunoSEQ multiplex PCR, yet TCRdb's version contains in-frame clones alone and is incomplete. Among roughly 68,000 clones listed, about 82% were seen once. Participants came from about 23 US areas, aged about 18 to 89 years. The receptor was isolated from a woman aged 40 to 50 with acute COVID-19. The chain combines TRBV27 with TRBJ1-4; TRBD1 agrees at 7 bases. Sequencing was performed on PBMCs or T cells enriched from blood (not recorded which). CDR3: CASQGATNEKLFF. The CDR3, as DNA: TGTGCCAGTCAGGGGGCAACTAATGAAAAACTGTTTTTT.